This T cell receptor beta chain was documented in a study of T cell repertoires in cytomegalovirus infection (dated by TCRdb to the late 2010s). Notes on the research overall: Donor HLA type was relevant to the analysis, as public TCR beta signatures indicated carriage of CMV infection together with the matching HLA type. Points the paper makes about the study in general: In both this cohort and an independent approximately 400-donor cohort, the cumulative frequency of public TCR beta family members distinguished carriers of CMV infection plus the relevant HLA type. The ex vivo response was dominated by HLA-C-restricted CMV-specific TCR beta clonotypes, which also provided the single most frequent clonotype in two of eight donors.

The germline V gene encodes CDR1 SGHTA and CDR2 FQGNSA. From the cysteine through the phenylalanine, the CDR3 covers 15 amino acids. Only the CDR3 DNA is retained, 45 bases long and in frame from the first base. V is cut back by 5 bases and J by 5 bases, with 10 bases in the junction unmatched. For sequencing, an Illumina HiSeq 1500 was employed. TCRdb cleaned the public reads at Q25 with fastp, built clones with MiXCR and kept in-frame beta chains. CDR3 protein duplicates are merged, each entry listing the most common genes and DNA. This sample has approximately 250,000 distinct CDR3 sequences in its table, and roughly 12% of those were observed once. About 1.5% of the sample is held by the ten biggest clonotypes. This clonotype was counted ten times or more. The clone's antigen remains unknown. No base quality values were provided; no much bigger clone lies one nucleotide off.

The source is a human donor in good health (CMV status not recorded). Some clones in this sample may be carry-over from other donors' samples. The sample taken for sequencing was PBMCs. The V and J segments used are TRBV7-2 and TRBJ2-5; 8 central bases correspond to TRBD2. The CDR3 protein sequence reads: CASSPQAGAQETQYF. At the DNA level, the sequence is TGTGCCAGCAGCCCTCAAGCGGGAGCTCAGGAGACCCAGTACTTC.